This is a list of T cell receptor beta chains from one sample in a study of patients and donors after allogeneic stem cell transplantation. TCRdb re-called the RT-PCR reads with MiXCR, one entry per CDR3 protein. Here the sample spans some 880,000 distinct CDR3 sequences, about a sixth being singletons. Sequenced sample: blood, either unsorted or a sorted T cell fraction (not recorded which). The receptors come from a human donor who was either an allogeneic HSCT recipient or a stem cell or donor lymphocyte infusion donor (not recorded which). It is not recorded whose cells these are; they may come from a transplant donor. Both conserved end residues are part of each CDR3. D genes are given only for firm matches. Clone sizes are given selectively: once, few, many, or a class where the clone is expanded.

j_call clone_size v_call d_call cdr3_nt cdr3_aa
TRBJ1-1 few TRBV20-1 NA TGCAGTGCCCGAGGAGGGCCGAGGACTGAAGCTTTCTTT CSARGGPRTEAFF
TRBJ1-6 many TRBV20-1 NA TGCAGTGCTGAAAGGGGTCGGGATAATTCACCCCTCCACTTT CSAERGRDNSPLHF
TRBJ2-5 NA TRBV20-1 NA TGCAGTGCTACCAGTGAAGAGACCCAGTACTTC CSATSEETQYF
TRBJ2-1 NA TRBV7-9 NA TGTGCCAGCAGCTTAGTAAAGAATGAGCAGTTCTTC CASSLVKNEQFF
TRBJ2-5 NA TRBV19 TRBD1 TGTGCCAGTATAAGGCCGGACAGGGGGTCGGAGACCCAGTACTTC CASIRPDRGSETQYF
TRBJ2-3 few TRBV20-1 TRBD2 TGCAGTGCCGGGCGGCGGGGGAATACAGATACGCAGTATTTT CSAGRRGNTDTQYF
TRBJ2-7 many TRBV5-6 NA TGTGCCAGCAAGGAAAGGGACCCCTCCTACGAGCAGTACTTC CASKERDPSYEQYF
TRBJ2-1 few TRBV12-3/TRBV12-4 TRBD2 TGTGCCAGCAGTTTAGCCCCACCGGGACTAGCAGTGCATGAGCAGTTCTTC CASSLAPPGLAVHEQFF
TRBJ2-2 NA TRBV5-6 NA TGTGCCAGCAGCTTGGCAGTTAGAGCCAGGGTTAACGGGGAGCTGTTTTTT CASSLAVRARVNGELFF
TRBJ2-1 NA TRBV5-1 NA TGCGCCAGCAGCCAACTGGGGCAGGGCCCCTACAATGAGCAGTTCTTC CASSQLGQGPYNEQFF
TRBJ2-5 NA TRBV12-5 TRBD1 TGTGCTAGTGGAAGGACAGGGGTCCTAGAGACCCAGTACTTC CASGRTGVLETQYF
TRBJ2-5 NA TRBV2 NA TGTGCCACCTCCTCTAGCACCAAGACCCAGTACTTC CATSSSTKTQYF
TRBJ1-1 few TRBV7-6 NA TGTGCCAGCATCCCTAGTCCGGGGATGAGCACTGAAGCTTTCTTT CASIPSPGMSTEAFF
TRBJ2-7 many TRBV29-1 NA TGCAGCGTTGTAAGCTCCTACGAGCAGTACTTC CSVVSSYEQYF
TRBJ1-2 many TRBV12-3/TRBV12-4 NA TGTGCCAGCAGTCCCCCCCCCAGAGTCAACTATGGCTACACCTTC CASSPPPRVNYGYTF
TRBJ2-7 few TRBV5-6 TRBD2 TGTGCCAGCAGCTCCCAGCGGGGGGAGGTTCAGAGGATCTCCTACGAGCAGTACTTC CASSSQRGEVQRISYEQYF
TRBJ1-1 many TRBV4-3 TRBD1 TGCGCCAGCAGCCAGGAGGACAGGGGAGGGACTGAAGCTTTCTTT CASSQEDRGGTEAFF
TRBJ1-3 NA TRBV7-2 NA TGTGCCAGCAGCACTTTAGCGAATCCGTTTTCTGGAAACACCATATATTTT CASSTLANPFSGNTIYF
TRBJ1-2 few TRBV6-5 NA TGTGCCAGCAGTTACTCGATGGGGAGCCGCGGAAACTATGGCTACACCTTC CASSYSMGSRGNYGYTF
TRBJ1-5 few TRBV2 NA TGTGCCAGCCGCGGGGGGGAAGATCAGCCCCAGCATTTT CASRGGEDQPQHF
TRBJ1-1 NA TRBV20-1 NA TGCAGTGGGTGGAAGGGGCCGAACACTGAAGCTTTCTTT CSGWKGPNTEAFF
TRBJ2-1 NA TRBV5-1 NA TGCGCCAGCAGCTCGACCAACAGGGAGCAGTTCTTC CASSSTNREQFF
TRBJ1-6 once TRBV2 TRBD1 TGTGCCAGCAGTGCAAGACAGGGAGGGAATTCACCCCTCCACTTT CASSARQGGNSPLHF
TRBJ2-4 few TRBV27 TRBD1 TGTGCCAGCACCAACGACAGGGACCTAGCCAAAAACATTCAGTACTTC CASTNDRDLAKNIQYF
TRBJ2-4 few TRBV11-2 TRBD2 TGTGCCAGCAGCTTCGGGAGGGGTCTAGCCAAAAACATTCAGTACTTC CASSFGRGLAKNIQYF
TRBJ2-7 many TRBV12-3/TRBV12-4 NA TGTGCCAGCAGTTTACTAGGGTTCGAGCAGTACTTC CASSLLGFEQYF
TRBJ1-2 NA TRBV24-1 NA TGTGCCACCACGGACAGCATCAACTATGGCTACACCTTC CATTDSINYGYTF
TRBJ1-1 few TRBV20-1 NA TGCAGCCCGCAGGGGTCGAACACTGAAGCTTTCTTT CSPQGSNTEAFF
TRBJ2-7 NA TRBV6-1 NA TGTGCCAGCAGTGAATGGGGCGGCTACGAGCAGTACTTC CASSEWGGYEQYF
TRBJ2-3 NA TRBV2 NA TGTGCCAGCAGTGCTGGCACTTACACAGATACGCAGTATTTT CASSAGTYTDTQYF
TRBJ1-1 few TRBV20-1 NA TGCAGTGCTAGAGATCAAACAGGGAACACTGAAGCTTTCTTT CSARDQTGNTEAFF
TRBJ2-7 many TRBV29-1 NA TGCAGCGTTGGTGGCTCCGAGCAGTACTTC CSVGGSEQYF
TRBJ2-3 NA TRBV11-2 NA TGTGCCAGCAGCTCACCAATCCGGGACTCGATATCTCGAGATACGCAGTATTTT CASSSPIRDSISRDTQYF
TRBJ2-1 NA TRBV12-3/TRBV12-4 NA TGTGCCAGCAGTTTTCAAGAGGGCCGAAGCAATGAGCAGTTCTTC CASSFQEGRSNEQFF
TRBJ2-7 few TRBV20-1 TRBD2 TGCAGTGCTAGGTCCCCCCCTAGCGGGGGTCCGGGCGAGCAGTACTTC CSARSPPSGGPGEQYF
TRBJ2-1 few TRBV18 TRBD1 TGTGCCAGCTCACGGTCTAGACAGGGTGCTCCCGGCGGCGATGAGCAGTTCTTC CASSRSRQGAPGGDEQFF
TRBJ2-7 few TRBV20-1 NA TGCAGTGCTAGTAGTCCTCGAATGACCTCCTACGAGCAGTACTTC CSASSPRMTSYEQYF
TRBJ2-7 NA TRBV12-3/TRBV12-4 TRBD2 TGTGCCAGCAGTTCCGGGACTAGCGGGAGGAACGAGCAGTACTTC CASSSGTSGRNEQYF